What follows describes a single TCR beta chain. Its specific antigen is unknown. No much larger clone exists at a distance of one base, and base qualities are not known. The CDR3 measures 15 amino acids from cysteine to phenylalanine. Of all the DNA, just the CDR3 is kept, 45 bases in frame from base 1. Germline trimming: 5 bases from V, 5 bases from J; junction bases outside gene matches: 10. Looking up the germline V gene yields CDR1 SGHNT and CDR2 YENEEA. This sample stems from a study of blood T cell repertoires in COVID-19 (dated by TCRdb to the early 2020s). About the investigation overall: The collaborator samples originated in the United States, Italy and Spain and spanned the acute and convalescent phases of COVID-19. The prospective study material was composed of cDNA or gDNA derived from T cells, B-cell-depleted T cells, or PBMCs. Deeply sampled blood TCRbeta repertoires from subjects exposed to, actively infected with, or recovered from COVID-19 were included in the dataset. The repertoires were released in a freely available public database meant as a resource for research on the immune response to SARS-CoV-2. The samples were drawn from two sources: the first 160 participants of the ongoing ImmuneRACE study, and 1,200 or so subjects contributed by 6 global collaborators. Sample metadata almost always included a de-identified subject ID, COVID-19 status, age in years and sex. Where available, HLA class I and class II types were taken from metadata supplied by the sample provider and were not determined by assay-based typing. On the study overall, not on this receptor specifically: Clinical and demographic metadata were provided uncurated, with the amount varying by source and participant.

Each collaborating institution followed its own protocols to collect whole blood in K2EDTA tubes. For TCRbeta analysis, collaborators shipped samples in one of three forms: frozen whole blood, isolated PBMCs, or DNA extracted from either of those sample types. TCRbeta CDR3 regions were amplified from genomic DNA by means of the immunoSEQ Assay, a bias-controlled multiplex PCR. For the original study's pipeline: Within the assay, amplification of reference gene primers was used to estimate how many nucleated cells each sample contained. To quantify the absolute abundance of each unique TCRbeta CDR3 rearrangement, sequence reads were collapsed and filtered. For each sample, productive Simpson clonality was calculated as the square root of Simpson's diversity index across productive rearrangements. Drawn from immuneACCESS, this table holds only the in-frame rearrangements with V and J called that TCRdb kept. Clones are partly lost; checked studies trace under half to an unresolved V gene and leave the rest unexplained. The D gene and trimming were derived from the DNA, and the V and J assignments and clone size from that table. The sample yields about 200,000 clones; roughly 90% were counted once. The top ten clonotypes cover about 2.2% of the sample.

The sample consisted of peripheral blood. The sequence was obtained from a woman aged 45-60 years with acute or convalescent COVID-19. Recombination linked TRBV11-3 to TRBJ1-2; the central 8 bases match TRBD1. CDR3 reads: CASSPGQGVTYGYTF. The DNA is TGTGCCAGCAGCCCTGGACAGGGAGTGACTTATGGCTACACCTTC.